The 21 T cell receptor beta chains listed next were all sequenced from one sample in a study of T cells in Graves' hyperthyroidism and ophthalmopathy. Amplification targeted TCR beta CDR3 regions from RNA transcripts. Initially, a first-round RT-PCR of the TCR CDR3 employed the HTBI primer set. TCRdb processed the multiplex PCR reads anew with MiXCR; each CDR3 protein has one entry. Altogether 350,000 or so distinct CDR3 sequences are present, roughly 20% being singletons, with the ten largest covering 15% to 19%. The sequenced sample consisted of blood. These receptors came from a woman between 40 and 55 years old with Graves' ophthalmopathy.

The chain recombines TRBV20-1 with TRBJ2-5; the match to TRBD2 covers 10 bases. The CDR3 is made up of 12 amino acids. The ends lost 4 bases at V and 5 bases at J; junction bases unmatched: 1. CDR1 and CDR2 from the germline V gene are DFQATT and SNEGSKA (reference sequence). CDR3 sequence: CSATAGGETQYF. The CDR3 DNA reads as TGCAGTGCTACAGCGGGAGGGGAGACCCAGTACTTC.

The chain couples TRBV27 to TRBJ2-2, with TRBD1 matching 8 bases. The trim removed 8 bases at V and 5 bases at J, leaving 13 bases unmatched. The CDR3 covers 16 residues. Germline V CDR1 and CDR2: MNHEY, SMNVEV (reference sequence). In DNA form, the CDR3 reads TGTGCCAGCCGTGTGAATGGGCAGGGGGCTACCGGGGAGCTGTTTTTT. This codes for CASRVNGQGATGELFF.

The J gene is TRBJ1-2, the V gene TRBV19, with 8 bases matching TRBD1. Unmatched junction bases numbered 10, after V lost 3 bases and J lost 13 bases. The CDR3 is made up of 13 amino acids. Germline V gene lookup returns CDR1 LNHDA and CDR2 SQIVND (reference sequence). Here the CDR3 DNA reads TGTGCCAGTAGTATGGATCGGACAGGGATTATCACCTTC. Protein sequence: CASSMDRTGIITF.

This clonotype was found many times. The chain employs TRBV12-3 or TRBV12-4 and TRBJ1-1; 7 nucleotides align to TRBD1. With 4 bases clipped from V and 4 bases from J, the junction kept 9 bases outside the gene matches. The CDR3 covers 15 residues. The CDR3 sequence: CASSSISSGGTEAFF. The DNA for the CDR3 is TGTGCCAGCAGTTCTATCTCATCAGGGGGCACTGAAGCTTTCTTT.

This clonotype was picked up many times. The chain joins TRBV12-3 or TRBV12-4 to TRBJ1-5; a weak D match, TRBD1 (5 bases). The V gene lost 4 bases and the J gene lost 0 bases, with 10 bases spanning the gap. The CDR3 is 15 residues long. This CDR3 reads CASSSAGGSNQPQHF. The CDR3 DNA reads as TGTGCCAGCAGTTCCGCGGGGGGTAGCAATCAGCCCCAGCATTTT.

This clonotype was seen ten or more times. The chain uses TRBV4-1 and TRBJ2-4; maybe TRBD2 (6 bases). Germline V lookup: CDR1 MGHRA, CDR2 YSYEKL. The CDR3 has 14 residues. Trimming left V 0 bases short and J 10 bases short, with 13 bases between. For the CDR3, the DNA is TGCGCCAGCAGCCAAGATTCACGCCGGGGGATTCAGTACTTC. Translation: CASSQDSRRGIQYF.

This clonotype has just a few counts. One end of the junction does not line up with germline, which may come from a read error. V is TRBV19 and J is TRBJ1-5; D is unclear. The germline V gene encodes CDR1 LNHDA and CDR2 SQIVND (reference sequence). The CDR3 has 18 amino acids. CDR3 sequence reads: CSSSLPIGDIYSNQPQHF. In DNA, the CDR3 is TGTTCCAGTAGTCTACCCATAGGCGACATCTATAGCAATCAGCCCCAGCATTTT.

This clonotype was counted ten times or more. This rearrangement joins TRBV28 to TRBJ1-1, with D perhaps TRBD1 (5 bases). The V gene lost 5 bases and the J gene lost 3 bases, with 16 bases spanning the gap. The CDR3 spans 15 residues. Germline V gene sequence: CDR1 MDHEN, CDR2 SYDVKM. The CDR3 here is CASSGTLGVYTEAFF. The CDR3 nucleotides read TGTGCCAGCAGTGGAACACTAGGGGTGTACACTGAAGCTTTCTTT. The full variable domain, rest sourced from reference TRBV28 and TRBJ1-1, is DVKVTQSSRYLVKRTGEKVFLECVQDMDHENMFWYRQDPGLGLRLIYFSYDVKMKEKGDIPEGYSVSREKKERFSLILESASTNQTSMYLCASSGTLGVYTEAFFGQGTRLTVV.

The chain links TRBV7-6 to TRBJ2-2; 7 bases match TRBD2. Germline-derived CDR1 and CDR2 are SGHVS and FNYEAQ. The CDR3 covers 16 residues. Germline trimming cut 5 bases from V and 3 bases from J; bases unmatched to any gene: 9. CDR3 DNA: TGTGCCAGCAGCCCGGACTGGGCGGGGGACACCGGGGAGCTGTTTTTT. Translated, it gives CASSPDWAGDTGELFF. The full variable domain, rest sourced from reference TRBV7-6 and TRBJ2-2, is GAGVSQSPRYKVTKRGQDVALRCDPISGHVSLYWYRQALGQGPEFLTYFNYEAQQDKSGLPNDRFSAERPEGSISTLTIQRTEQRDSAMYRCASSPDWAGDTGELFFGEGSRLTVL.

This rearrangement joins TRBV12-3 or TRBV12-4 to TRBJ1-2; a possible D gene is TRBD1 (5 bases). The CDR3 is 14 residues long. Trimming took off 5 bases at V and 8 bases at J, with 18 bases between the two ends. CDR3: CASSPSRRGRGYTF. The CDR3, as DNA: TGTGCCAGCAGTCCCTCCCGGAGGGGTCGGGGCTACACCTTC.

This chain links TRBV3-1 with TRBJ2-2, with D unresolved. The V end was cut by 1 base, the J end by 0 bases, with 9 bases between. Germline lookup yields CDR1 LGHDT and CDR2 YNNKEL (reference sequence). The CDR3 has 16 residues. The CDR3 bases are TGTGCCAGCAGCCAAGTAGCCCTAACGAACACCGGGGAGCTGTTTTTT. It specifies CASSQVALTNTGELFF.

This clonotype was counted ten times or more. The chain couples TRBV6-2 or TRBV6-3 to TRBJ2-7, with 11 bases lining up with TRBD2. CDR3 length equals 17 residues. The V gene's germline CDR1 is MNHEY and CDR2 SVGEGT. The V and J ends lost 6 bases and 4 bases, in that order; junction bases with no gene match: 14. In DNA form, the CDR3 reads TGTGCCAGCAGCCTCCCTTCGGCTAGCGGGAGGACGTACGAGCAGTACTTC. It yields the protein CASSLPSASGRTYEQYF.

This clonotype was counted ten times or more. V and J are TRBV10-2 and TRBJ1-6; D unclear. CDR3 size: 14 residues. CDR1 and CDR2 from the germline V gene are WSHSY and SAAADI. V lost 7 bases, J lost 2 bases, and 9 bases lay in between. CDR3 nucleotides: TGCGCCAGCACCACCGGGGCCTATAATTCACCCCTCCACTTT. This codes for CASTTGAYNSPLHF.

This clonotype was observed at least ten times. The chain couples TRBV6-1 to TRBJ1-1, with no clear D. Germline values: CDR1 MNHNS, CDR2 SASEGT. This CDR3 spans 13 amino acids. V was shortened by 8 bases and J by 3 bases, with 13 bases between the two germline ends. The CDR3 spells CASHYLGDTEAFF. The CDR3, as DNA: TGTGCCAGCCACTATCTTGGGGACACTGAAGCTTTCTTT.

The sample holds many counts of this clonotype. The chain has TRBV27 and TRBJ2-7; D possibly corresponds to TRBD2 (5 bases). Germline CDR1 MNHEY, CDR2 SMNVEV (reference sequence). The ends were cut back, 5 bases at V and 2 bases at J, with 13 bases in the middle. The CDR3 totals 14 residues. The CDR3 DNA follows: TGTGCCAGCAGTAGCAACCGGGATCCCTACGAGCAGTACTTC. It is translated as CASSSNRDPYEQYF.

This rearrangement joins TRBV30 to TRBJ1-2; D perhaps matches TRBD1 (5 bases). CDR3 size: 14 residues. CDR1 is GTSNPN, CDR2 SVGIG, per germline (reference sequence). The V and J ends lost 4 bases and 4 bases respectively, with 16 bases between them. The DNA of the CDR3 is TGTGCCTGGATGGGCGTGGGGACGGTCTATGGCTACACCTTC. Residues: CAWMGVGTVYGYTF.

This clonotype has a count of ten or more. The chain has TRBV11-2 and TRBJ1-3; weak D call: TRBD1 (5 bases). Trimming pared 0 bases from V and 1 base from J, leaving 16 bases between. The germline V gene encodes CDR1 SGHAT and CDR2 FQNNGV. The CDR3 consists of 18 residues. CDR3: CASSLDLRGRRSGNTIYF. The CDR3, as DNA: TGTGCCAGCAGCTTAGATCTAAGGGGCCGCCGGTCTGGAAACACCATATATTTT.

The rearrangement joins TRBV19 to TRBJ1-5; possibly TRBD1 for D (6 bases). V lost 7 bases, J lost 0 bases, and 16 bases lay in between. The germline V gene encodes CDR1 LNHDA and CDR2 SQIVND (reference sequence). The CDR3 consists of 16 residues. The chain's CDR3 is CASTWGARYSNQPQHF. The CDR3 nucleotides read TGTGCCAGTACATGGGGGGCGAGATATAGCAATCAGCCCCAGCATTTT.

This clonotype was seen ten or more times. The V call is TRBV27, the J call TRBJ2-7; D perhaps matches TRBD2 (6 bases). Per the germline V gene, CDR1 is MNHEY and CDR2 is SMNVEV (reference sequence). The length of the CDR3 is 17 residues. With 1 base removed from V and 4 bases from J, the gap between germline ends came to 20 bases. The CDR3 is CASSLFMSAGSLYEQYF. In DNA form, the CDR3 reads TGTGCCAGCAGTTTATTTATGTCGGCGGGGTCCCTATACGAGCAGTACTTC.

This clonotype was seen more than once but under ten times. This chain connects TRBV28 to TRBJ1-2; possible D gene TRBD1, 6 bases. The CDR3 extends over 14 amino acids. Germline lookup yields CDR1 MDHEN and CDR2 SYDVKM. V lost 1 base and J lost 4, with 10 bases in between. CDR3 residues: CASSLLGRGYGYTF. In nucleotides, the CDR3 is TGTGCCAGCAGTTTATTGGGCAGGGGCTATGGCTACACCTTC.

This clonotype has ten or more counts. In DNA, the CDR3 is TGTGCCAGCAGTTACTCAGGGCGGCAGGGCAATCAGCCCCAGCATTTT. Encoded protein: CASSYSGRQGNQPQHF. The chain joins TRBV6-2 or TRBV6-3 to TRBJ1-5, with D unresolved. Germline CDR1 MNHEY, CDR2 SVGEGT. The CDR3 contains 16 residues. Trimming removed 0 bases from V and 2 bases from J, with 11 bases in between.